This note documents a single T cell receptor (beta chain) sequence. The data originate from a study of blood T cell repertoires in COVID-19. The CDR3 runs to 14 residues. V dropped 3 bases and J dropped 0 bases, with 9 bases sitting between them. The germline V gene has CDR1 SGDLS and CDR2 YYNGEE. Original methodology: Researchers report that nucleated cell counts were estimated from reference gene primer amplification. Repertoires were generated with immunoSEQ multiplex PCR, while TCRdb's copy carries only in-frame clones and drops some. D and trimming were read from the DNA, whereas the V and J calls and clone size are those reported in that table. Among 45,000 to 75,000 clones listed, approximately 86% were seen once.

The chain is built from TRBV9 and TRBJ1-2, with a possible D match to TRBD1 (6 bases). The TCR sequence derives from a man between 60 and 70 years old with acute or convalescent COVID-19. Sequencing used peripheral blood. CDR3 sequence reads: CASSAGVTNYGYTF. The DNA of the CDR3 is TGTGCCAGCAGCGCAGGGGTCACTAACTATGGCTACACCTTC.